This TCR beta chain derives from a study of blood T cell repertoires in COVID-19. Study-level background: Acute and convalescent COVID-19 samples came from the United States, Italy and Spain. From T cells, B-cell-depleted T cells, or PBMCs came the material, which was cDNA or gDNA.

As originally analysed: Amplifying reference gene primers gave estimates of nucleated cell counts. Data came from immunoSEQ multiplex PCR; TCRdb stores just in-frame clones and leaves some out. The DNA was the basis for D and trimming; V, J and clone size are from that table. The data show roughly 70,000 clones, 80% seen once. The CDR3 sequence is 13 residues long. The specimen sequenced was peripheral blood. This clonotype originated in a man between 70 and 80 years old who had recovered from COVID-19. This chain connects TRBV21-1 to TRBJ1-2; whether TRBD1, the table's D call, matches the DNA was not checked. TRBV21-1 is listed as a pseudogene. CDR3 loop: CASSNSGGYGYTF. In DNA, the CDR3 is TGTGCCAGCAGCAATTCAGGGGGCTATGGCTACACCTTC.